The rows below give T cell receptor beta chains drawn from one sample of a study of blood T cell repertoires in COVID-19. This table comes from immunoSEQ multiplex PCR, and its TCRdb copy is limited to in-frame clones, with some not included. The table shows about 360,000 clones, with about 87% occurring only once. The sequenced sample consisted of peripheral blood. These TCRs come from a human donor in a cohort sampled during active COVID-19. Both conserved end residues are part of each CDR3. A D gene is named only where the DNA matches it firmly. The size field is filled for only some rows; it gives once, few, many or a size class.

-	-	TRBV4-1	TRBJ2-7	TGCGCCAGCAGCCAAGATCTAGCGATTTCAGATTACGAGCAGTACTTC	CASSQDLAISDYEQYF
-	TRBD1	TRBV5-1	TRBJ1-1	TGCGCCAGCAAAATAGGGGGCGCGGACACTGAAGCTTTCTTT	CASKIGGADTEAFF
-	TRBD2	TRBV7-2	TRBJ2-7	TGTGCCAGCAGGTTTAGCGGGGGGGCCTACGAGCAGTACTTC	CASRFSGGAYEQYF
-	TRBD1	TRBV15	TRBJ2-3	TGTGCCACCAGCAGACGGACAGGGGGGGACACAGATACGCAGTATTTT	CATSRRTGGDTDTQYF
many	TRBD1	TRBV2	TRBJ2-2	TGTGCCAGCAGTCCACTTACAGGGGGTACGAACACCGGGGAGCTGTTTTTT	CASSPLTGGTNTGELFF
-	TRBD1	TRBV6-5	TRBJ1-5	TGTGCCAGCAGCCGACAGGGTAGTCAGCCCCAGCATTTT	CASSRQGSQPQHF
-	TRBD2	TRBV7-9	TRBJ2-1	TGTGCCAGCAGCTTAGTAGGGACTAGCGGCTACAATGAGCAGTTCTTC	CASSLVGTSGYNEQFF
few	-	TRBV7-9	TRBJ2-1	TGTGCCAGCAGCTTAATTGGCGGAGGCTACAATGAGCAGTTCTTC	CASSLIGGGYNEQFF
-	-	TRBV19	TRBJ2-7	TGTGCCAGTAGTATTGCGGCAGCACACACCTACGAGCAGTACTTC	CASSIAAAHTYEQYF
-	-	TRBV30	TRBJ2-7	TGTGCCGGACGCAGGGCTGGGGTGCACGAGCAGTACTTC	CAGRRAGVHEQYF
-	TRBD2	TRBV18	TRBJ2-7	TGTGCCAGCTCAGCGGGGACTAGCGGGAGAGCCGAGCAGTACTTC	CASSAGTSGRAEQYF
-	TRBD2	TRBV6-5	TRBJ2-5	TGTGCCAGCAGTAGACTAGCGGGGGGCAGGGAGACCCAGTACTTC	CASSRLAGGRETQYF
-	-	TRBV6-5	TRBJ1-3	TGTGCCAGCATCCGAGACAGGAACTCTGGAAACACCATATATTTT	CASIRDRNSGNTIYF
-	-	TRBV3-1/TRBV3-2	TRBJ2-1	TGTGCCAGCAGCCTCCTCGGGCAGGGGGGTATCAATGAGCAGTTCTTC	CASSLLGQGGINEQFF
-	-	TRBV21-1	TRBJ1-5	TGTGCCAGCAGCAAAGCTCCGGAAATAAAGACAGGGGTAAATCAGCCCCAGCATTTT	CASSKAPEIKTGVNQPQHF
-	TRBD2	TRBV5-5	TRBJ2-2	TGTGCCAGCAGCTCGCGACCGGGAGGCACCGGGGAGCTGTTTTTT	CASSSRPGGTGELFF